This is a list of T cell receptor beta chains from one sample in a study of chemoradiotherapy in HPV16-positive cancers. Sequencing was performed with immunoSEQ multiplex PCR; in TCRdb, only in-frame clones are kept and a portion is missing. The sample has some 8,800 clones, roughly 70% seen once. This sample was gathered from a patient who underwent chemoradiotherapy. All receptors derive from a human donor with HPV-associated anogenital cancer. Both conserved end residues are part of each CDR3. The D gene is left open where the match is weak. Clone size is shown for a subset of rows, as once, few, many or a class of expanded clone.

size,V,J,D,DNA,CDR3
NA,TRBV6-5,TRBJ1-2,NA,TGTGCCAGCAGTTACGGCACAGGTTCCGGCTACACCTTC,CASSYGTGSGYTF
NA,TRBV30,TRBJ1-1,NA,TGTGCCTGGAGTGTATCTCGGGTCCCGGGTTCGGGGGGTGAAGCTTTCTTT,CAWSVSRVPGSGGEAFF
NA,TRBV30,TRBJ1-1,NA,TGTGCCTGGAGTACGCAGTCGAACACTGAAGCTTTCTTT,CAWSTQSNTEAFF
NA,TRBV19,TRBJ1-5,TRBD1,TGTGCCAGTAGTATGGCAGGGGGTAGCAATCAGCCCCAGCATTTT,CASSMAGGSNQPQHF
NA,TRBV7-2,TRBJ2-3,TRBD1,TGTGCCAGCAGTTCCCAGGGGGCGCTGGGAGATACGCAGTATTTT,CASSSQGALGDTQYF
NA,TRBV2,TRBJ1-2,NA,TGTGCCAGCAGTGAAGGTCTTGTATTCTTTCGAGGCTACACCTTC,CASSEGLVFFRGYTF
NA,TRBV2,TRBJ1-2,NA,TGTGCCAGCAGTGAAGCGCCACAGGGAAGCGGCTACACCTTC,CASSEAPQGSGYTF
once,TRBV28,TRBJ1-2,NA,TGTGCCAGCAGTTCAATCCGGGCCCCACGGCGGGGCTACACCTTC,CASSSIRAPRRGYTF
NA,TRBV5-6,TRBJ2-7,NA,TGTGCCAGCAACCTCTTCTCGGCCGGATCCTACGAGCAGTACTTC,CASNLFSAGSYEQYF
NA,TRBV5-6,TRBJ1-2,TRBD1,TGTGCCAGCAGCCCCGGACAGGTATCAGCCGGCTACACCTTC,CASSPGQVSAGYTF
NA,TRBV7-8,TRBJ2-1,NA,TGTGCCAGCAGCTTAGTTGAAGATCTAGGGAATGAGCAGTTCTTC,CASSLVEDLGNEQFF
NA,TRBV18,TRBJ1-1,NA,TGTGCCAGCTCACCAGGAACAGTGAACACTGAAGCTTTCTTT,CASSPGTVNTEAFF
NA,TRBV5-4,TRBJ2-7,TRBD1,TGTGCCAGCAGCACACGGGACAGCTCCTACGAGCAGTACTTC,CASSTRDSSYEQYF
NA,TRBV7-8,TRBJ1-6,NA,TGTGCCAGCAGCTTTATTAAGGGGTCAAATTCACCCCTCCACTTT,CASSFIKGSNSPLHF
NA,TRBV6-5,TRBJ1-5,NA,TGTGCCAGCAGTGGGTCGGGGGCCCATCAGCCCCAGCATTTT,CASSGSGAHQPQHF
NA,TRBV2,TRBJ1-1,NA,TGTGCCAGCAGTGAAGCGCGCACAGGAGAAGCTTTCTTT,CASSEARTGEAFF
NA,TRBV6-6,TRBJ1-5,NA,TGTGCCAGCTCCACGGATCAGCCCCAGCATTTT,CASSTDQPQHF
few,TRBV19,TRBJ1-1,TRBD1,TGTGCCACCATCCGGGACAGGGGGCACACTGAAGCTTTCTTT,CATIRDRGHTEAFF
NA,TRBV19,TRBJ2-1,NA,TGTGCCAGTAGTCCCTGGGACGGCACCTACAATGAGCAGTTCTTC,CASSPWDGTYNEQFF
NA,TRBV10-3,TRBJ2-3,TRBD1,TGTGCCATCAGATCTGGGACAGGGGGTGCAGATACGCAGTATTTT,CAIRSGTGGADTQYF
NA,TRBV5-1,TRBJ2-7,NA,TGCGCCAGCAGCCCAGGACAGTATCTAGACGAGCAGTACTTC,CASSPGQYLDEQYF
NA,TRBV2,TRBJ1-5,NA,TGTGCCAGCAGGAGCGTCAGCAATCAGCCCCAGCATTTT,CASRSVSNQPQHF
NA,TRBV2,TRBJ1-4,NA,TGTGCCAGCAGGGAGGCACTTTGGGCTGAAAAACTGTTTTTT,CASREALWAEKLFF
few,TRBV6-4,TRBJ2-5,NA,TGTGCCAGCAGTGAGACCGTCTCCGAGGAGACCCAGTACTTC,CASSETVSEETQYF
NA,TRBV28,TRBJ1-2,TRBD1,TGTGCCAGCCTACTCCAGGGGGACTATGGCTACACCTTC,CASLLQGDYGYTF
NA,TRBV6-4,TRBJ2-5,TRBD2,TGTGCCAGCAGCCAGAGACTAGCGGGGGTAGAAGAGCAGTACTTC,CASSQRLAGVEEQYF
once,TRBV4-3,TRBJ2-3,TRBD2,TGCGCCAGCAGCCAAGAGGGTCCTAGCGGTCACACAGATACGCAGTATTTT,CASSQEGPSGHTDTQYF